A selection of T cell receptor beta chains follows, all from one sample in a study of blood T cell repertoires in COVID-19. Using immunoSEQ multiplex PCR, the repertoire was profiled, and TCRdb retains in-frame clones only, with some absent. The sample has approximately 190,000 clones, nearly 90% seen once. Sequencing input: peripheral blood. Receptor source: a man aged 55 to 70 with active or convalescent COVID-19. Both conserved end residues are part of each CDR3. Fields, in order: V gene, J gene, D gene, clone size, CDR3 DNA, CDR3 protein. The D gene is left open where the match is weak. Clone size is stated in some rows and not others, as once, few, many or a class when expanded.

V gene: TRBV2
J gene: TRBJ1-6
D gene: .
clone size: .
CDR3 DNA: TGTGCCAGCAGCTCGCCCGGACAGCTCAGCTCCTATAATTCACCCCTCCACTTT
CDR3 protein: CASSSPGQLSSYNSPLHF

V gene: TRBV21-1
J gene: TRBJ1-2
D gene: .
clone size: .
CDR3 DNA: TGCCCCAGGCCGGCAGGGGGCTATAACTATGGCTACACCTTC
CDR3 protein: CPRPAGGYNYGYTF

V gene: TRBV20-1
J gene: TRBJ2-1
D gene: TRBD1
clone size: once
CDR3 DNA: TGCAGTGCTAGTGTACGTGACAGGGGCTACAATGAGCAGTTCTTC
CDR3 protein: CSASVRDRGYNEQFF

V gene: TRBV5-1
J gene: TRBJ2-5
D gene: TRBD2
clone size: .
CDR3 DNA: TGCGCCAGCAGCTTTGCGGGGGGGCAAGAGACCCAGTACTTC
CDR3 protein: CASSFAGGQETQYF

V gene: TRBV3-1/TRBV3-2
J gene: TRBJ2-1
D gene: TRBD2
clone size: .
CDR3 DNA: TGTGCCAGCAGCCAAGGGAGGGAGGGTGAGCAGTTCTTC
CDR3 protein: CASSQGREGEQFF

V gene: TRBV4-2
J gene: TRBJ2-2
D gene: TRBD2
clone size: .
CDR3 DNA: TGTGCCAGCAGCCGGGGACTAGCGGGGGGGCCCACCGGGGAGCTGTTTTTT
CDR3 protein: CASSRGLAGGPTGELFF

V gene: TRBV19
J gene: TRBJ1-5
D gene: .
clone size: .
CDR3 DNA: TGTGCCAGTAACGAGAGGCGCAATCAGCCCCAGCATTTT
CDR3 protein: CASNERRNQPQHF

V gene: TRBV19
J gene: TRBJ2-7
D gene: .
clone size: .
CDR3 DNA: TGTGCCAGTAGTATCCAGTCAGGGCCTTACGAGCAGTACTTC
CDR3 protein: CASSIQSGPYEQYF

V gene: TRBV5-1
J gene: TRBJ2-7
D gene: TRBD1
clone size: once
CDR3 DNA: TGCGCCAGCAGCTCTAGGACAGGGGGTGACGAGCAGTACTTC
CDR3 protein: CASSSRTGGDEQYF

V gene: TRBV5-1
J gene: TRBJ2-1
D gene: TRBD2
clone size: .
CDR3 DNA: TGCGCCAGCAGCTTGGTCGAAGGCGGGGGGAGTGAGCAGTTCTTC
CDR3 protein: CASSLVEGGGSEQFF

V gene: TRBV29-1
J gene: TRBJ2-5
D gene: .
clone size: .
CDR3 DNA: TGCAGCGTTGAACGAACCGGAGAGACCCAGTACTTC
CDR3 protein: CSVERTGETQYF

V gene: TRBV3-1/TRBV3-2
J gene: TRBJ2-7
D gene: .
clone size: once
CDR3 DNA: TGTGCCAGCAGCCAAGATCCTGGAGGAACTCATCCGGGACAGTACTTC
CDR3 protein: CASSQDPGGTHPGQYF

V gene: TRBV19
J gene: TRBJ1-6
D gene: TRBD1
clone size: .
CDR3 DNA: TGTGCCAGTGCTGCCGGACAGGGGGTTTATAATTCACCCCTCCACTTT
CDR3 protein: CASAAGQGVYNSPLHF

V gene: TRBV18
J gene: TRBJ2-7
D gene: TRBD2
clone size: .
CDR3 DNA: TGTGCCAGCTCATCACTAGCGGGGGCCCAAAGGAGCTCCTACGAGCAGTACTTC
CDR3 protein: CASSSLAGAQRSSYEQYF

V gene: TRBV19
J gene: TRBJ1-2
D gene: .
clone size: .
CDR3 DNA: TGTGCCAGTAGTAACCTCAGGGAACGCTCTGGCTACACCTTC
CDR3 protein: CASSNLRERSGYTF

V gene: TRBV27
J gene: TRBJ2-5
D gene: TRBD1
clone size: .
CDR3 DNA: TGTGCCAGCAGCCGCTCTGGACAGGGGGAGACCCAGTACTTC
CDR3 protein: CASSRSGQGETQYF

V gene: TRBV3-1/TRBV3-2
J gene: TRBJ2-1
D gene: TRBD2
clone size: .
CDR3 DNA: TGTGCCAGCAGCCGCTCCCCTAGCGGGCTAGTCTACAATGAGCAGTTCTTC
CDR3 protein: CASSRSPSGLVYNEQFF

V gene: TRBV27
J gene: TRBJ1-5
D gene: .
clone size: .
CDR3 DNA: TGTGCCAGCAGCCTAGGGGGGGACGGGAGGCAGCCCCAGCATTTT
CDR3 protein: CASSLGGDGRQPQHF

V gene: TRBV6-2/TRBV6-3
J gene: TRBJ2-1
D gene: TRBD1
clone size: .
CDR3 DNA: TGTGCCAGCAGTCTTAAAGGGACAGGGGGAAATGAGCAGTTCTTC
CDR3 protein: CASSLKGTGGNEQFF

V gene: TRBV19
J gene: TRBJ1-2
D gene: .
clone size: .
CDR3 DNA: TGTGCCAGTAAGACAGCTGCCTTAGCTAACTATGGCTACACCTTC
CDR3 protein: CASKTAALANYGYTF

V gene: TRBV10-3
J gene: TRBJ2-7
D gene: TRBD2
clone size: .
CDR3 DNA: TGTGCCATCAGTGAGTCTAGCGGGGGCCTCTCCTACGAGCAGTACTTC
CDR3 protein: CAISESSGGLSYEQYF

V gene: TRBV4-1
J gene: TRBJ1-2
D gene: .
clone size: .
CDR3 DNA: TGCGCCAGCAGCCAGGGCCTCCAGACTAACTATGGCTACACCTTC
CDR3 protein: CASSQGLQTNYGYTF

V gene: TRBV25-1
J gene: TRBJ2-6
D gene: .
clone size: .
CDR3 DNA: TGTGCCAGCAGTGACGGAGGTGCTGGGGCCAACGTCCTGACTTTC
CDR3 protein: CASSDGGAGANVLTF

V gene: TRBV15
J gene: TRBJ2-2
D gene: TRBD1
clone size: .
CDR3 DNA: TGTGCCACCAGCAGTCCTCTCCCCCCGGGGCCGGGACAGTGGGCCGGCGGGGAGCTGTTTTTT
CDR3 protein: CATSSPLPPGPGQWAGGELFF

V gene: TRBV24-1
J gene: TRBJ2-3
D gene: .
clone size: few
CDR3 DNA: TGTGCCACCAGTGATGGGGCAGAAACTAGCACAGATACGCAGTATTTT
CDR3 protein: CATSDGAETSTDTQYF

V gene: TRBV6-1
J gene: TRBJ2-3
D gene: .
clone size: .
CDR3 DNA: TGTGCCAGCAGTGAGTACAGTTCTAGCACAGATACGCAGTATTTT
CDR3 protein: CASSEYSSSTDTQYF

V gene: TRBV9
J gene: TRBJ1-3
D gene: .
clone size: .
CDR3 DNA: TGTGCCAGCAGCGTAGAGAGGGTTTCTGGAAACACCATATATTTT
CDR3 protein: CASSVERVSGNTIYF

V gene: TRBV28
J gene: TRBJ1-2
D gene: .
clone size: .
CDR3 DNA: TGTGCCAGCAGTTTAGTGGAGGGAATCTATGGCTACACCTTC
CDR3 protein: CASSLVEGIYGYTF

V gene: TRBV14
J gene: TRBJ2-5
D gene: .
clone size: .
CDR3 DNA: TGTGCCAGCAGCCCTTTTTCCGACAGAGAGACCCAGTACTTC
CDR3 protein: CASSPFSDRETQYF

V gene: TRBV7-8
J gene: TRBJ1-5
D gene: TRBD1
clone size: .
CDR3 DNA: TGTGCCAGCAGCTCGTCCCGGGACAGGGACGAGAGCAATCAGCCCCAGCATTTT
CDR3 protein: CASSSSRDRDESNQPQHF

V gene: TRBV5-1
J gene: TRBJ1-2
D gene: .
clone size: .
CDR3 DNA: TGCGCCAGCAGTAGCAGCTACTATGGCTACACCTTC
CDR3 protein: CASSSSYYGYTF

V gene: TRBV5-1
J gene: TRBJ2-7
D gene: .
clone size: once
CDR3 DNA: TGCGCCAGCAGCTTGGACCCTAGCTCCTACGAGCAGTACTTC
CDR3 protein: CASSLDPSSYEQYF

V gene: TRBV5-1
J gene: TRBJ2-1
D gene: .
clone size: .
CDR3 DNA: TGCGCCAGCAGCTTGATTAGCGGTACCTACAATGAGCAGTTCTTC
CDR3 protein: CASSLISGTYNEQFF

V gene: TRBV5-1
J gene: TRBJ1-2
D gene: .
clone size: .
CDR3 DNA: TGCGCCAGCAGCTTGGAACCCTATAACTATGGCTACACCTTC
CDR3 protein: CASSLEPYNYGYTF

V gene: TRBV7-9
J gene: TRBJ2-3
D gene: TRBD2
clone size: .
CDR3 DNA: TGTGCCAGCAGCACGCTAGCGGGGGAAGTAAAGCAGTATTTT
CDR3 protein: CASSTLAGEVKQYF

V gene: TRBV6-5
J gene: TRBJ2-2
D gene: .
clone size: .
CDR3 DNA: TGTGCCAGCAGCCAGTACACCTTGAACACCGGGGAGCTGTTTTTT
CDR3 protein: CASSQYTLNTGELFF

V gene: TRBV4-1
J gene: TRBJ1-1
D gene: .
clone size: .
CDR3 DNA: TGCGCCAGCAGCCAAGATGGTACTCCGCGGGCTTTCTTT
CDR3 protein: CASSQDGTPRAFF

V gene: TRBV2
J gene: TRBJ1-4
D gene: TRBD1
clone size: .
CDR3 DNA: TGTGCCAGCAGAGCCGGGACAGGGGTCGAAAAACTGTTTTTT
CDR3 protein: CASRAGTGVEKLFF

V gene: TRBV7-6
J gene: TRBJ1-3
D gene: TRBD1
clone size: .
CDR3 DNA: TGTGCCAGCAGCTTAACTACAGGGGGAGGTGGAAACACCATATATTTT
CDR3 protein: CASSLTTGGGGNTIYF

V gene: TRBV3-1/TRBV3-2
J gene: TRBJ2-5
D gene: .
clone size: .
CDR3 DNA: TGTGCCAGCAGCCATGACATGGAGACCCAGTACTTC
CDR3 protein: CASSHDMETQYF

V gene: TRBV27
J gene: TRBJ2-7
D gene: TRBD1
clone size: .
CDR3 DNA: TGTGCCAGCAGTTTATCACCCGGGACAGGGGGCTACGAGCAGTACTTC
CDR3 protein: CASSLSPGTGGYEQYF

V gene: TRBV27
J gene: TRBJ1-6
D gene: TRBD1
clone size: .
CDR3 DNA: TGTGCCAGCAGTACCGGACAGGGGGGAGCCTATAATTCACCCCTCCACTTT
CDR3 protein: CASSTGQGGAYNSPLHF

V gene: TRBV5-5
J gene: TRBJ2-1
D gene: TRBD1
clone size: .
CDR3 DNA: TGTGCCAGCAGCTACCGGGACAGCTTCACCTTCAATGAGCAGTTCTTC
CDR3 protein: CASSYRDSFTFNEQFF

V gene: TRBV5-6
J gene: TRBJ1-5
D gene: .
clone size: .
CDR3 DNA: TGTGCCAGCAGCGCGGGACCGCAGTTAGATCAGCCCCAGCATTTT
CDR3 protein: CASSAGPQLDQPQHF

V gene: TRBV5-1
J gene: TRBJ2-7
D gene: TRBD1
clone size: .
CDR3 DNA: TGCGCCAGCAGCCGACAGGGGGGCGACGAGCAGTACTTC
CDR3 protein: CASSRQGGDEQYF

V gene: TRBV10-2
J gene: TRBJ2-7
D gene: TRBD2
clone size: .
CDR3 DNA: TGCGCCAGCAAAGCGGGGGGGCCATTGTCGGACTCCTACGAGCAGTACTTC
CDR3 protein: CASKAGGPLSDSYEQYF

V gene: TRBV9
J gene: TRBJ1-1
D gene: TRBD1
clone size: .
CDR3 DNA: TGTGCCAGCAGCGAGGGGGCCCGAATGAACACTGAAGCTTTCTTT
CDR3 protein: CASSEGARMNTEAFF

V gene: TRBV2
J gene: TRBJ2-2
D gene: .
clone size: .
CDR3 DNA: TGTGCCAGCAGTGTGGAGGGAGCGACCGGGGAGCTGTTTTTT
CDR3 protein: CASSVEGATGELFF

V gene: TRBV2
J gene: TRBJ2-3
D gene: .
clone size: once
CDR3 DNA: TGTGCCAGCAGCGGAGGGGCTCCGGGGACGCAGTATTTT
CDR3 protein: CASSGGAPGTQYF